The present TCR beta chain was sequenced within a study of T cell responses to AZD1222 COVID-19 vaccine. Study-wide results and caveats: Along spike, vaccine-associated CD4 TCRs were found throughout, with dominance at 160-218 and 743-854. Donors in the cohort were predominantly white British and more often female, and clonal diversity was possibly underestimated. Spike-specific TCR repertoires showed rising breadth and depth after two AZD1222 doses. Sampling that yielded the repertoires occurred only after the peak T cell response.

About this clone: Its antigen is still unknown.

Clones were sequenced by immunoSEQ multiplex PCR, and TCRdb holds only the in-frame ones, with some missing. This sample has about 150,000 clones; 85% to 90% occur once, and the top ten carry 4.5% to 6%. The TCR sequence derives from an adult in good health. Source: peripheral blood, taken on day 0 of MenACWY control vaccination.

As DNA, the CDR3 is TGTGCCAGCTCACCGGCCAGTGCCTACGAGCAGTACTTC. It codes for CASSPASAYEQYF. The genes are TRBV18 and TRBJ2-7, with D hard to call. Germline V gene sequence: CDR1 KGHSH, CDR2 LQKENI. The length of the CDR3 is 13 residues. The V end was cut by 3 bases, the J end by 2 bases, with 8 bases between.